This entry lists 25 T cell receptor beta chains sequenced from one sample in a study of cytomegalovirus exposure and HLA in healthy donors (dated 2017 in TCRdb). Library preparation employed the immunoSEQ multiplex PCR assay. For the multiplex PCR, a mixture combining 60 forward primers for TCR Vbeta segments and 13 reverse primers for TCR Jbeta segments was used. The clones in this table, taken by TCRdb from immuneACCESS, are in-frame only. Not every clone is retained; where verified, under half of the shortfall comes from an unresolved V gene, and the cause of the rest is unknown. The sample table contains under 300,000 clones; only one count was recorded for roughly 81% of them. 2% to 2.5% of the sample rests with the top ten. The material sequenced was PBMCs. The receptors come from a woman in her thirties or forties in good health and CMV-seropositive.

The chain is built from TRBV5-6 and TRBJ1-6, with TRBD1 identical over 7 bases. CDR1 is SGHDT and CDR2 is YYEEEE in the germline V gene. The junction had 7 bases not matched to a gene; V was cut back by 2 bases and J by 8 bases. The CDR3 consists of 15 residues. The CDR3 protein is CASSFLQGDDSPLHF. For the CDR3, the DNA is TGTGCCAGCAGCTTTCTCCAGGGGGATGATTCACCCCTCCACTTT.

This clone was recorded only once. The J gene is TRBJ1-2, the V gene TRBV27; TRBD1 might be the D (6 bases). The CDR3 sequence is 13 residues long. V lost 3 bases and J 7 bases, leaving 12 bases between the germline ends. Germline CDR1 MNHEY, CDR2 SMNVEV (reference sequence). Here the CDR3 reads CASSLREGGGYTF. CDR3 DNA sequence: TGTGCCAGCAGTTTGCGGGAGGGGGGTGGCTACACCTTC.

The chain joins TRBV9 to TRBJ2-5; TRBD2 matches 12 bases. CDR3 length: 17 residues. Trimming cost V 0 bases and J 0 bases; bases outside gene matches: 3. In germline, CDR1 is SGDLS, CDR2 YYNGEE. The CDR3 DNA sequence: TGTGCCAGCAGCGTAGGCCTAGCGGGAGGGTACCAAGAGACCCAGTACTTC. This encodes CASSVGLAGGYQETQYF.

The gene calls are TRBV10-3 and TRBJ2-2; 9 bases align to TRBD2. The CDR3 loop spans 16 amino acids. Trimming removed 7 bases from V and 4 bases from J; junction bases left unmatched: 10. The germline V gene encodes CDR1 ENHRY and CDR2 SYGVKD. The CDR3 nucleotides are TGTGCCATCACCCAGACTAGCGGTCGTGTCACCGGGGAGCTGTTTTTT. Encoded protein: CAITQTSGRVTGELFF.

This chain links TRBV29-1 with TRBJ2-7; TRBD1 matches at 8 bases. CDR1 and CDR2 (germline): SQVTM, ANQGSEA. This CDR3 has 12 residues. After removal of 7 bases from V and 2 bases from J, the junction contained 4 bases not matched to a gene. This CDR3 is CSARQGTYEQYF. CDR3 nucleotide sequence: TGCAGCGCGCGACAGGGGACCTACGAGCAGTACTTC.

To note about this clone: The junction does not match germline at one end; this may be a read error. The chain is built from TRBV27 and TRBJ2-1; perhaps TRBD2 as D (5 bases). The CDR3 has 14 residues. Per germline, CDR1 MNHEY and CDR2 SMNVEV (reference sequence). The CDR3 reads CASSPGISSNEQFF. CDR3 nucleotide sequence: TGTGCCAGCAGCCCCGGGATATCCTCCAATGAGCAGTTCTTC.

This chain uses TRBV29-1 with TRBJ2-7, with 10 positions matching TRBD1. The CDR3 totals 12 residues. Per germline, CDR1 SQVTM and CDR2 ANQGSEA. V dropped 5 bases and J dropped 4; count of bases not matched to a gene: 2. The CDR3 reads CSVTDRGYEQYF. CDR3 nucleotides: TGCAGCGTTACGGACAGGGGGTACGAGCAGTACTTC.

The rearrangement uses TRBV19 and TRBJ2-2, with 7 bases matching TRBD2. Germline CDR1 reads LNHDA; CDR2 reads SQIVND (reference sequence). This CDR3 contains 15 residues. After removal of 5 bases from V and 4 bases from J, the junction contained 7 bases not matched to a gene. In nucleotides, the CDR3 is TGTGCCAGTAGTGGCTGGGAGGGCTTCACCGGGGAGCTGTTTTTT. This translates into CASSGWEGFTGELFF.

The chain recombines TRBV5-5 with TRBJ1-1; no clear D gene. The V and J ends lost 4 bases and 5 bases respectively, with 12 bases between them. From germline, CDR1 is SGHKS and CDR2 YYEKEE (reference sequence). This CDR3 has 13 amino acids. CDR3 DNA: TGTGCCAGCAGCGTAGAAATGTGGACTGAAGCTTTCTTT. Translated, it gives CASSVEMWTEAFF.

Note on this clone: Germline is not matched at one junction end, which may reflect a read error. The chain is built from TRBV10-3 and TRBJ2-5, with D tentatively TRBD2 (5 bases). Germline-derived CDR1 and CDR2 are ENHRY and SYGVKD. CDR3 length: 12 amino acids. DNA of the CDR3: TGTGCCATCAGTGAGTCGGGAGAGGCCCAGTACTTC. Translation gives CAISESGEAQYF.

The chain couples TRBV16 to TRBJ1-5; no reliable D call. With 3 bases removed from V and 0 bases from J, the gap between germline ends came to 6 bases. CDR1 is KGHSY and CDR2 is FQNENV in the germline V gene. The CDR3 spans 14 residues. CDR3 region: CASSQSNSNQPQHF. The DNA of the CDR3 is TGTGCCAGCAGCCAGAGCAATAGCAATCAGCCCCAGCATTTT.

The chain has TRBV2 and TRBJ1-2; D call uncertain. Germline V gene data show CDR1 as SNHLY and CDR2 as FYNNEI. The V and J ends lost 1 base and 8 bases respectively, with 11 bases between them. The CDR3 consists of 13 residues. In DNA, the CDR3 is TGTGCCAGCAGTGAAGGGGGTAGAGGGGGCTACACCTTC. It encodes CASSEGGRGGYTF.

The CDR3 nucleotides read TGTGCCAGCACCTCCCTCCCAGCGGGCGAAGAGCAGTACTTC. It specifies CASTSLPAGEEQYF. This sequence joins TRBV28 and TRBJ2-7, with D tentatively TRBD2 (6 bases). CDR1 is MDHEN, CDR2 SYDVKM, per germline. This CDR3 is built from 14 residues. Between the trimmed V and J ends, which lost 7 bases and 7 bases, there was a span of 20 bases.

The sample holds a few counts of this clone. This chain connects TRBV30 to TRBJ1-4, with D maybe TRBD1 (5 bases). Between the trimmed V and J ends, which lost 4 bases and 7 bases, there was a span of 13 bases. The CDR3 runs 13 residues. In germline, CDR1 is GTSNPN, CDR2 SVGIG (reference sequence). The CDR3 DNA follows: TGTGCCTGGAATCCCGGGGGTATTGAAAAACTGTTTTTT. It is translated as CAWNPGGIEKLFF.

The CDR3 loop reads CASSSEGENIQYF. The CDR3 nucleotides read TGTGCCAGCAGTTCCGAGGGGGAAAACATTCAGTACTTC. The chain links TRBV6-5 to TRBJ2-4; D may be TRBD1 (6 bases). V was trimmed by 4 bases and J by 5 bases, leaving 9 bases between them. The CDR3 sequence is 13 residues long. The germline V gene has CDR1 MNHEY and CDR2 SVGAGI.

The rearrangement joins TRBV7-2 to TRBJ2-3; weak D call: TRBD2 (5 bases). Looked up from germline, CDR1 is SGHTA and CDR2 is FQGNSA. V was trimmed by 1 base and J by 7 bases, leaving 12 bases between them. This CDR3 is built from 14 residues. The CDR3 here is CASSLEGRGYTQYF. The CDR3, as DNA: TGTGCCAGCAGCTTAGAGGGTCGGGGATATACGCAGTATTTT.

The V gene is TRBV6-6, the J gene TRBJ2-3, with D possibly matching TRBD1 (6 bases). From germline, CDR1 is MNHNY and CDR2 SVGAGI (reference sequence). V was cut by 6 bases and J by 3 bases, with 19 bases left in between. The CDR3 is 16 residues long. CDR3 in DNA: TGTGCCAGCAGATCTCCGGACAGCCCGGGGACAGATACGCAGTATTTT. This codes for CASRSPDSPGTDTQYF.

The rearrangement joins TRBV7-3 to TRBJ2-1; D perhaps matches TRBD1 (5 bases). The length of the CDR3 is 15 residues. Trimming removed 1 base at V and 2 bases at J, with 9 bases between. Germline V gives CDR1 SGHTA, CDR2 FQGTGA. CDR3 DNA: TGTGCCAGCAGCTTAAGTGCAGGGACCTACAATGAGCAGTTCTTC. Amino acids: CASSLSAGTYNEQFF.

CDR3 sequence (DNA): TGTGCCAGTTCCCGACAGGGGGCCGGAGAAGAGACCCAGTACTTC. This codes for CASSRQGAGEETQYF. The chain is built from TRBV27 and TRBJ2-5, with 10 nucleotides matching TRBD1. CDR1 MNHEY and CDR2 SMNVEV come from the germline V gene (reference sequence). The CDR3 runs to 15 residues. V trimming: 9 bases; J trimming: 3 bases; junction bases outside the gene matches: 10.

This chain uses TRBV7-2 with TRBJ2-2; 11 positions match TRBD2. This CDR3 has 16 amino acids. J was trimmed by 5 bases and V by 1 base; bases with no gene match: 3. Looked up from germline, CDR1 is SGHTA and CDR2 is FQGNSA. The CDR3 sequence: CASSLVAGGSTGELFF. In nucleotides, the CDR3 is TGTGCCAGCAGCTTAGTAGCGGGAGGGTCTACCGGGGAGCTGTTTTTT.

This chain uses TRBV4-3 with TRBJ2-7, with TRBD2 identical over 12 bases. The V gene end was trimmed by 1 base and the J gene end by 4 bases; junction bases not matched to a gene: 2. Germline V gene sequence: CDR1 LGHNA, CDR2 YSLEER. The CDR3 is 15 residues long. CDR3: CASSQALAGGYEQYF. The CDR3 DNA reads as TGCGCCAGCAGCCAAGCCCTAGCGGGAGGGTACGAGCAGTACTTC.

V gene TRBV27 combines with J gene TRBJ2-3; D gene unclear. The CDR3 is made up of 12 amino acids. With 10 bases removed from V and 1 base from J, the gap between germline ends came to 9 bases. Germline CDR1 and CDR2: MNHEY and SMNVEV (reference sequence). In DNA, the CDR3 is TGTGCCACCCGGAGTCGCACAGATACGCAGTATTTT. Amino acid sequence: CATRSRTDTQYF.

In DNA, the CDR3 is TGCGCCAGCAGCCAAGATCGTGGACTCATCTACGAGCAGTACTTC. Translation: CASSQDRGLIYEQYF. The V gene is TRBV4-3, the J gene TRBJ2-7; D is perhaps TRBD2 (5 bases). Per the germline V gene, CDR1 is LGHNA and CDR2 is YSLEER. The V end was cut by 0 bases, the J end by 3 bases, with 12 bases between. The CDR3 loop spans 15 amino acids.

The chain couples TRBV10-3 to TRBJ2-7; D is uncertain. Germline V gene sequence: CDR1 ENHRY, CDR2 SYGVKD. V was cut by 2 bases and J by 3 bases, with 5 bases left in between. The CDR3 contains 12 residues. CDR3 region: CAISEPGYEQYF. CDR3 coding DNA: TGTGCCATCAGTGAGCCGGGCTACGAGCAGTACTTC.

The rearrangement uses TRBV4-3 and TRBJ2-7; no firm D call. The CDR3 consists of 15 residues. Trimming took off 1 base at V and 6 bases at J, with 16 bases between the two ends. Germline loops: CDR1 LGHNA, CDR2 YSLEER. CDR3 loop: CASSQVSLGPGEQYF. In DNA, the CDR3 is TGCGCCAGCAGCCAAGTCTCCCTAGGCCCTGGCGAGCAGTACTTC.